Following are 7 T cell receptor beta chains from one sample sequenced in a study of CD8+ T cells in alopecia areata. In each case, RNA was isolated and then reverse transcribed into cDNA as the sequencing template. Data came from immunoSEQ multiplex PCR; TCRdb stores just in-frame clones and leaves some out. The data show 200,000 to 300,000 clones, with none appearing a single time. The study sorted pooled cutaneous lymph node cells by CD4, CD8alpha, NKG2D, NKG2ACE and other markers. The sample consisted of CD4+ T cells sorted from a lymph node. The source is a C3H/HeJ mouse with alopecia areata. For the strain, the MHC haplotype given is H2-k.

This clone was seen at least ten times. Mouse germline and gene names are used. The read halts 4 residues ahead of the CDR3 end, with the missing end drawn from the germline J gene. Other DNA sequences within the sample encode an identical CDR3. The rearrangement joins TRBV13-1 to TRBJ1-2; D is ambiguous. Trimming removed 0 bases at V and 3 bases at J, with 6 bases between. Germline values: CDR1 NSHNY, CDR2 SYGAGN. The CDR3 covers 13 residues. The CDR3 sequence is CASSDDRDSDYTF. The sequenced part of the CDR3 DNA is TGTGCCAGCAGTGATGACAGAGACTCC.

As for this clone: Gene names are the mouse ones. Incomplete CDR3 DNA: TGTGCCAGCAGTATGCTGGGGGGAAAGGAC. This encodes CASSMLGGKD. The entire CDR3 is CASSMLGGKDTQYF. The chain links TRBV19 to TRBJ2-5; TRBD2 matches at 8 bases. The read stops 4 residues short of the end of the CDR3; the missing end is completed from the germline J gene. Per germline, CDR1 FNHDT and CDR2 SITEND (reference sequence). The length of the CDR3 is 14 residues.

At least ten counts were recorded for this clone. Gene names and germline match the mouse. The read ends 4 residues before the CDR3 terminus; that terminus is restored from the germline J gene. The sample holds other DNA sequences that translate to the same CDR3. The chain uses TRBV13-3 and TRBJ2-1; the D gene is possibly TRBD1 (5 bases). Trimming took off 5 bases at V and 0 bases at J, with 6 bases between the two ends. CDR3 length: 13 amino acids. Germline loops: CDR1 NNHDY, CDR2 SYVADS. The CDR3 sequence: CASRDNNYAEQFF. CDR3 bases read: TGTGCCAGCAGGGACAATAACTATGCT.

Notes on this clone: Any gene name here is a mouse gene name. The CDR3 extends 4 residues past the end of the read, so its final part is completed from the germline J gene. In the same sample, other DNA sequences code for this CDR3. The rearrangement links TRBV5 to TRBJ2-7; 7 bases fit TRBD2. Germline loops: CDR1 LGHNA, CDR2 YNLKQL (reference sequence). The CDR3 runs to 14 residues. The CDR3 spells CASSPRTGSYEQYF. CDR3 bases read: TGTGCCAGCAGCCCCCGGACTGGTTCTTAT.

In this sample, this clone turned up a few times. The genes are named according to mouse. Read coverage stops 4 residues before the CDR3 terminus; the germline J gene supplies the remainder. This chain joins TRBV1 and TRBJ2-3; weak D call: TRBD1 (5 bases). Trimming stripped 4 bases from V and 1 base from J, with 9 bases between. Per germline, CDR1 NSQYPW and CDR2 LRSPGD (reference sequence). The CDR3 length is 14 residues. CDR3: CTCSEDSGAETLYF. Partial CDR3 DNA: TGCACCTGCAGTGAAGACAGTGGTGCAGAA.

In regard to this clone: The listed genes are named as in mouse. The read ends 4 residues shy of where the CDR3 ends; the end is completed using the germline J gene. V gene TRBV19 combines with J gene TRBJ2-2; TRBD1 is a possible D gene (6 bases). V was clipped by 4 bases and J by 3 bases, with 16 bases between them. Germline V gene sequence: CDR1 FNHDT, CDR2 SITEND (reference sequence). The CDR3 spans 16 residues. CDR3 residues: CASSPNREKDTGQLYF. CDR3 DNA, as far as it was read: TGTGCCAGCAGTCCAAACAGGGAGAAGGACACCGGG.

In regard to this clone: Here the gene names and germline are mouse. With the read ending 4 residues before the CDR3 end, the germline J gene is used to fill in that end. The genes are TRBV5 and TRBJ2-1; 8 nucleotides align to TRBD1. This CDR3 has 15 amino acids. Germline assignment: CDR1 LGHNA and CDR2 YNLKQL (reference sequence). This CDR3 reads CASSQDRGLGAEQFF. Partial CDR3 DNA: TGTGCCAGCAGCCAAGACAGGGGGCTGGGAGCT.